This T cell receptor (beta chain) comes out of a study of blood T cells in healthy people across ages. Overall study context: Capture via template switching afforded approximately one barcoded beta molecule per two T cells. Study-wide findings and caveats: Getting older went along with TCR beta diversity per million T cells dropping roughly linearly.

Per sample, a minimum of 6.5 million PBMCs were isolated. Alongside a J-beta primer mix, a sample-barcoded 5' primer served in a second PCR lasting about 7 to 11 cycles. Template switching added a 12-random-nucleotide identifier to every cDNA molecule. MiXCR, applied by TCRdb to the 5' RACE reads, yields one record per CDR3 protein. The sample includes 1.5 million to 2 million distinct CDR3 sequences, approximately 30% of them seen just once. Ten or more counts support this clonotype. Its specificity is unknown. Germline CDR1 and CDR2: SQVTM and ANQGSEA. The CDR3 consists of 13 residues. The junction had 3 bases not matched to a gene; V was cut back by 7 bases and J by 2 bases.

The V gene is TRBV29-1, the J gene TRBJ1-4, with 8 bases identical to TRBD1. The TCR sequence derives from a woman between 25 and 40 years old in good health. Source material: blood. CDR3 in DNA: TGCAGCGGCAGGGGGCATACTAATGAAAAACTGTTTTTT. Protein sequence: CSGRGHTNEKLFF.